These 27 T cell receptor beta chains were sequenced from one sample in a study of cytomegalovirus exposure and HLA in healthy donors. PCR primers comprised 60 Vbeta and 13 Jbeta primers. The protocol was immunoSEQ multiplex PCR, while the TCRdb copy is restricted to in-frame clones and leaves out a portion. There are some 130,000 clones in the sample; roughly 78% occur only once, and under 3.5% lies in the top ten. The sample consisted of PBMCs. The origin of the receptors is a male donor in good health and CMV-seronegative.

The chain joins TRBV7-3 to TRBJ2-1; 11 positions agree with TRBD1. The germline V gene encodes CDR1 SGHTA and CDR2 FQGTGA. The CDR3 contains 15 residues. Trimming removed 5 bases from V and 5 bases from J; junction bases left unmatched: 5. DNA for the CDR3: TGTGCCAGCAGCCTCGGACAGGGGGCGCACAATGAGCAGTTCTTC. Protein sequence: CASSLGQGAHNEQFF.

The CDR3 nucleotides read TGCGCCAGCAGTGAGTCATACAGCTACAATGAGCAGTTCTTC. This gives the protein CASSESYSYNEQFF. The chain recombines TRBV10-1 with TRBJ2-1; D is uncertain. V was clipped by 0 bases and J by 3 bases, with 6 bases between them. The germline CDR1 and CDR2 sequences are WNHNN and SYGVQD (reference sequence). CDR3 length equals 14 residues.

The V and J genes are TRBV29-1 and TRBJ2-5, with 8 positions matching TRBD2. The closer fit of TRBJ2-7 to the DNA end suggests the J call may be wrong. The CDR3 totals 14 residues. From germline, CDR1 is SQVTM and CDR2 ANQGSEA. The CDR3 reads CSVDGLAGSYEQYF. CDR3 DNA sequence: TGCAGCGTTGACGGCCTAGCGGGCAGCTACGAGCAGTACTTC.

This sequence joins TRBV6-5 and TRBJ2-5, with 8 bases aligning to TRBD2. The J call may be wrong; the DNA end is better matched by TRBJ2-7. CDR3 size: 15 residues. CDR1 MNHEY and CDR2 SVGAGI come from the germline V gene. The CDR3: CASSLLGLGYSEQYF. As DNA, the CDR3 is TGTGCCAGCAGTCTACTGGGACTAGGGTATAGCGAGCAGTACTTC.

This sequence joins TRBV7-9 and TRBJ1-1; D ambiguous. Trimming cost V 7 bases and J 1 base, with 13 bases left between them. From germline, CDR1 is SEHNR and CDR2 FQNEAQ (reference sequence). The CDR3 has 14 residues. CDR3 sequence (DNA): TGTGCCAGCAAACGAGGTTCGTCGAACACTGAAGCTTTCTTT. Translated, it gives CASKRGSSNTEAFF.

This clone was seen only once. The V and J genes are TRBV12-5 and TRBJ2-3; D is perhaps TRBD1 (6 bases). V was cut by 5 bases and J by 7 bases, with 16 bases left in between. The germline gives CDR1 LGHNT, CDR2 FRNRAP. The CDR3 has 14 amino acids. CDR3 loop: CASGHTGMGNTQYF. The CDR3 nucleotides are TGTGCTAGTGGTCATACAGGGATGGGGAATACGCAGTATTTT.

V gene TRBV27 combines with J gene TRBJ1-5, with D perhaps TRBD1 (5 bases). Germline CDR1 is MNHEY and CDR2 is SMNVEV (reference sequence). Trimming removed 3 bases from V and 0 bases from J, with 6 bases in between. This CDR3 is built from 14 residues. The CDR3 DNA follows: TGTGCCAGCAGTTTCGGGGGTAGCAATCAGCCCCAGCATTTT. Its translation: CASSFGGSNQPQHF.

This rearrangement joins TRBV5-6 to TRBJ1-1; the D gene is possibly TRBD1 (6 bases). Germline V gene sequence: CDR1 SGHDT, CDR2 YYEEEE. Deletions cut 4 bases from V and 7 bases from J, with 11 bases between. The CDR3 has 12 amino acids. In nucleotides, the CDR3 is TGTGCCAGCAGCACGGGACATGTTGAAGCTTTCTTT. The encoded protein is CASSTGHVEAFF.

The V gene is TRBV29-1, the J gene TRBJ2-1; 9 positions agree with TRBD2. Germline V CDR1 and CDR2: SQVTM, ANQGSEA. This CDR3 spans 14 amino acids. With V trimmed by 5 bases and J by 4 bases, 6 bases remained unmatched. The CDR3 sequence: CSVSPSGAYNEQFF. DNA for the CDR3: TGCAGCGTTTCTCCTAGCGGGGCATACAATGAGCAGTTCTTC.

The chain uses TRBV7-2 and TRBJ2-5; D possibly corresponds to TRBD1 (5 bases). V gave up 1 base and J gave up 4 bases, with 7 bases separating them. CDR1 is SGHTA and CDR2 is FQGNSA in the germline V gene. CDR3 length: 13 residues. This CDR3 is CASSLEGAETQYF. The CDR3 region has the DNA TGTGCCAGCAGCTTAGAAGGGGCAGAGACCCAGTACTTC.

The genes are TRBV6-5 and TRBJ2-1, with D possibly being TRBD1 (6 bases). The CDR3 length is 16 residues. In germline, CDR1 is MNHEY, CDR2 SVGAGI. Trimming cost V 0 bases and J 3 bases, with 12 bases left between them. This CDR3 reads CASSYSRGGIYNEQFF. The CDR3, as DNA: TGTGCCAGCAGTTACTCGAGAGGGGGAATCTACAATGAGCAGTTCTTC.

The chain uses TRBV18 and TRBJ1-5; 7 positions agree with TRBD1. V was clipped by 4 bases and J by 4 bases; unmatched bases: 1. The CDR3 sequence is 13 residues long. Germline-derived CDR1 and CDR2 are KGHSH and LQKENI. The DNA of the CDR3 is TGTGCCAGCTCACGGACAGGAAATCAGCCCCAGCATTTT. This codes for CASSRTGNQPQHF. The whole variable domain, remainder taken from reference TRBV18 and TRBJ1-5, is NAGVMQNPRHLVRRRGQEARLRCSPMKGHSHVYWYRQLPEEGLKFMVYLQKENIIDESGMPKERFSAEFPKEGPSILRIQQVVRGDSAAYFCASSRTGNQPQHFGDGTRLSIL.

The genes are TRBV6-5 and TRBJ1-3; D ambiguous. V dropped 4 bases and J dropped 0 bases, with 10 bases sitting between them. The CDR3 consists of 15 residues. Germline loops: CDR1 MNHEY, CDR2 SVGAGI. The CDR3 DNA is TGTGCCAGCAGTTCACTGGGCTACTCTGGAAACACCATATATTTT. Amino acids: CASSSLGYSGNTIYF.

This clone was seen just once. CDR3 loop: CASSQARVNHEQYF. The CDR3 DNA follows: TGTGCCAGCAGCCAAGCCAGGGTTAACCACGAGCAGTACTTC. This chain uses TRBV14 with TRBJ2-7; the D gene is possibly TRBD1 (5 bases). V lost 1 base and J 5 bases, leaving 12 bases between the germline ends. There are 14 residues in the CDR3. From germline, CDR1 is SGHDN and CDR2 FVKESK. Full variable domain (rest looked up from reference TRBV14 and TRBJ2-7): EAGVTQFPSHSVIEKGQTVTLRCDPISGHDNLYWYRRVMGKEIKFLLHFVKESKQDESGMPNNRFLAERTGGTYSTLKVQPAELEDSGVYFCASSQARVNHEQYFGPGTRLTVT.

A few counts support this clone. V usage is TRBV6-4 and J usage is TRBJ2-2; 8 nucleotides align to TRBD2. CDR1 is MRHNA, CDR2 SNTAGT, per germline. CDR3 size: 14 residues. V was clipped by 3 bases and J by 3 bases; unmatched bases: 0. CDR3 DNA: TGTGCCAGCAGTGAAGCGGGAGACACCGGGGAGCTGTTTTTT. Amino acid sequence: CASSEAGDTGELFF.

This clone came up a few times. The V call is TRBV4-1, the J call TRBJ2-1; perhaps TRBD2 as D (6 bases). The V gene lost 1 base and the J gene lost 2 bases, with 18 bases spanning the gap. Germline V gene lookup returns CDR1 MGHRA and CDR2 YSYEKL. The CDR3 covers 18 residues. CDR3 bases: TGCGCCAGCAGCCAAGGCCCCCTCCAGGAGGGCCCCTACAATGAGCAGTTCTTC. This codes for CASSQGPLQEGPYNEQFF.

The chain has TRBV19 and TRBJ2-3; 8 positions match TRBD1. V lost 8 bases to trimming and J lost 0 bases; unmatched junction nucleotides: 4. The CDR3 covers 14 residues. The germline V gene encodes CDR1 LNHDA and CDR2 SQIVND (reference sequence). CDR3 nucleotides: TGTGCCAGTTCACGACAGGGGAGCACAGATACGCAGTATTTT. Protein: CASSRQGSTDTQYF. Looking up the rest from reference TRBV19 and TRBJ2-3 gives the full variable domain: DGGITQSPKYLFRKEGQNVTLSCEQNLNHDAMYWYRQDPGQGLRLIYYSQIVNDFQKGDIAEGYSVSREKKESFPLTVTSAQKNPTAFYLCASSRQGSTDTQYFGPGTRLTVL.

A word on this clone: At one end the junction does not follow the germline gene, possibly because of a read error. CDR3 coding DNA: TGTGCCAGCAGTTTCGCGGGGGTCTCCAAAAACAGTCAGTACTTC. Translation: CASSFAGVSKNSQYF. The V call is TRBV28, the J call TRBJ2-4, with TRBD2 matching over 7 bases. Germline-derived CDR1 and CDR2 are MDHEN and SYDVKM. This CDR3 is built from 15 residues.

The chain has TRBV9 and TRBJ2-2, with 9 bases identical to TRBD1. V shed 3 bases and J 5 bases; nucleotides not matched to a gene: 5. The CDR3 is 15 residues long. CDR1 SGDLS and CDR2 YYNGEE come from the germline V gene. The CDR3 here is CASSATGGRTGELFF. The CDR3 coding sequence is TGTGCCAGCAGCGCGACAGGGGGAAGAACCGGGGAGCTGTTTTTT.

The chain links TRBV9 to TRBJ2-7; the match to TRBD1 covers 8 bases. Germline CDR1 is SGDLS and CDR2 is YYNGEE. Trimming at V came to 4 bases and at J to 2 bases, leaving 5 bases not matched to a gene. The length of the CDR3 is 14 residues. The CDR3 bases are TGTGCCAGCAGCCCGACAGGGGCGGCCTACGAGCAGTACTTC. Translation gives CASSPTGAAYEQYF.

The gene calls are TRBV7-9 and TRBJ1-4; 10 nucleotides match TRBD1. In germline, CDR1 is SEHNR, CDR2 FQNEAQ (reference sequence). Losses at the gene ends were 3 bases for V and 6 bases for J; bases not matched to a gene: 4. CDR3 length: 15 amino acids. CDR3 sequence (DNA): TGTGCCAGCAGCTTTGATGGGACAGGGGATGAAAAACTGTTTTTT. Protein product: CASSFDGTGDEKLFF.

CDR3 sequence (DNA): TGTGCCAGCAGCCTCATAACTGGGGAGCTGTTTTTT. Translating gives CASSLITGELFF. This sequence joins TRBV9 and TRBJ2-2; D gene uncertain. Trimming removed 4 bases from V and 8 bases from J, with 9 bases in between. Germline-derived CDR1 and CDR2 are SGDLS and YYNGEE. CDR3 length equals 12 residues.

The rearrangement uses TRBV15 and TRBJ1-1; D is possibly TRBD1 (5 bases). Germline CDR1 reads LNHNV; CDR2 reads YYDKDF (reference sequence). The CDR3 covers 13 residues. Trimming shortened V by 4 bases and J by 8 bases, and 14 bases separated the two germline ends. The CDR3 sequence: CATSTRAGGEAFF. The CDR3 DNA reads TGTGCCACCAGCACCAGGGCGGGGGGGGAAGCTTTCTTT.

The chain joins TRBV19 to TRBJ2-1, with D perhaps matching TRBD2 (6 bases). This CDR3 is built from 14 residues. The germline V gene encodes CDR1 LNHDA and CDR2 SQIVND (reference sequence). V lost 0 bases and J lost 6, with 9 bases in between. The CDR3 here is CASSIDHGGNEQFF. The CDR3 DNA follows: TGTGCCAGTAGTATAGATCACGGGGGCAATGAGCAGTTCTTC.

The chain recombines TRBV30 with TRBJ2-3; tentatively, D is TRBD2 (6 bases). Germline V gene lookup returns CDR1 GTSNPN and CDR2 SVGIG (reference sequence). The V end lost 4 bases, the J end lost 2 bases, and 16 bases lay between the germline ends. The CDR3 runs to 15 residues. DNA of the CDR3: TGTGCCTGGAAGTGGGACTGGCAAAACACAGATACGCAGTATTTT. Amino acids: CAWKWDWQNTDTQYF.

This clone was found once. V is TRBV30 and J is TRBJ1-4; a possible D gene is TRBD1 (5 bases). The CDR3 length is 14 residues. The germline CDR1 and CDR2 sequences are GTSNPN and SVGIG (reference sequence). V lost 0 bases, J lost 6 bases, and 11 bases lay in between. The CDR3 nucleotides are TGTGCCTGGAGTGTTGTGACCAGGGATGAAAAACTGTTTTTT. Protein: CAWSVVTRDEKLFF.

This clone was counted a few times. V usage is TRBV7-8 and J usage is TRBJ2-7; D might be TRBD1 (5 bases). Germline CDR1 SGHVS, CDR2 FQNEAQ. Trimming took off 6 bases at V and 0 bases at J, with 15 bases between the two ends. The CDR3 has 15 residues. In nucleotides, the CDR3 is TGTGCCAGCAGTTCCACAGGAAAAGACTCCTACGAGCAGTACTTC. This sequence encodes CASSSTGKDSYEQYF.